The T cell receptor beta chain under discussion was sequenced for a study of T-cell reconstitution after alpha-beta-depleted transplantation in children. The ends were cut back, 7 bases at V and 5 bases at J, with 15 bases in the middle. The CDR3 has 14 amino acids. The table lists this clonotype with many counts. As it was prepared, the TCRbeta library received unique molecular identifiers. Each CDR3 protein gets one entry after TCRdb re-called the PCR reads with MiXCR. The sample includes some 840,000 distinct CDR3 sequences, approximately 15% of them seen just once. Sequencing was performed on PBMCs, mostly from graft donor cells, taken 360 days after TCRalphabeta/CD19-depleted stem cell transplant. This chain joins TRBV12-3 or TRBV12-4 and TRBJ1-5; no clear D gene. The clonotype comes from a male patient aged 5 to 17 who had a stem cell transplant for acute lymphoblastic leukemia, so the T cells may come from the graft donor. Here the CDR3 reads CASTSDGKDQPQHF. As DNA, the CDR3 is TGTGCCAGCACCTCGGACGGTAAAGATCAGCCCCAGCATTTT.